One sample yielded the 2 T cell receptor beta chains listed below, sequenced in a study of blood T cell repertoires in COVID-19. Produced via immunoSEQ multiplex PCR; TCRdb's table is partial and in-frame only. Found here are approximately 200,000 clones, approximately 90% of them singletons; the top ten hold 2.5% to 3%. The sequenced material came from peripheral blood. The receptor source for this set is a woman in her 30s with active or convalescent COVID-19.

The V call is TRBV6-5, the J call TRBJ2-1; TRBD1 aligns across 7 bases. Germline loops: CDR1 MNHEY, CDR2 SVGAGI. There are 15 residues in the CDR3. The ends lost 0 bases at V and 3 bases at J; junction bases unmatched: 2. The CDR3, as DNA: TGTGCCAGCAGTTACTCGGGACAGCGCTACAATGAGCAGTTCTTC. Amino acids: CASSYSGQRYNEQFF.

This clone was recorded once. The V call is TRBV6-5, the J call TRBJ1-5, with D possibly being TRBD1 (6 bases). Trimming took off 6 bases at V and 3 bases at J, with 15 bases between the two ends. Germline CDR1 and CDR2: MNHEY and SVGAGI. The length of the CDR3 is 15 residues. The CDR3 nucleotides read TGTGCCAGCAGAAAAACACAGGGCCACAATCAGCCCCAGCATTTT. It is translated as CASRKTQGHNQPQHF.